A single sample is the source of the 19 T cell receptor beta chains below, sequenced in a study of cytomegalovirus exposure and HLA in healthy donors. The primer mix had 60 Vbeta and 13 Jbeta primers. Clones were read by immunoSEQ multiplex PCR, and TCRdb kept only the in-frame ones, dropping some. Here the sample spans roughly 52,000 clones, around 82% being singletons. The sample was PBMCs. These receptors were obtained from a female donor in good health and CMV-seronegative.

The chain couples TRBV4-3 to TRBJ1-4, with 10 bases lining up with TRBD1. CDR1 LGHNA and CDR2 YSLEER come from the germline V gene. The CDR3 is 15 amino acids. V lost 2 bases to trimming and J lost 7 bases; unmatched junction nucleotides: 4. In DNA form, the CDR3 reads TGCGCCAGCAGCCAAACCGGGACAGGGGTTGAAAAACTGTTTTTT. Protein sequence: CASSQTGTGVEKLFF.

This clone was detected only a few times. V usage is TRBV9 and J usage is TRBJ1-2; 12 bases are shared with TRBD1. J gave up 4 bases and V 5 bases, and 6 bases lay outside the gene matches. The CDR3 spans 15 residues. Per the germline V gene, CDR1 is SGDLS and CDR2 is YYNGEE. The chain's CDR3 is CASSLTGQGAYGYTF. CDR3 coding DNA: TGTGCCAGCAGTCTAACGGGACAGGGGGCCTATGGCTACACCTTC.

This chain connects TRBV18 to TRBJ2-3; D is perhaps TRBD1 (5 bases). Looked up from germline, CDR1 is KGHSH and CDR2 is LQKENI. The CDR3 runs to 16 residues. The V gene lost 2 bases and the J gene lost 0 bases, with 12 bases spanning the gap. This CDR3 is CASSPVGPPSTDTQYF. In DNA form, the CDR3 reads TGTGCCAGCTCACCAGTGGGGCCTCCTAGCACAGATACGCAGTATTTT. The full variable domain, with the rest looked up from reference TRBV18 and TRBJ2-3, is NAGVMQNPRHLVRRRGQEARLRCSPMKGHSHVYWYRQLPEEGLKFMVYLQKENIIDESGMPKERFSAEFPKEGPSILRIQQVVRGDSAAYFCASSPVGPPSTDTQYFGPGTRLTVL.

The V call is TRBV11-2, the J call TRBJ1-1, with D hard to call. V lost 6 bases and J 8 bases, leaving 13 bases between the germline ends. This CDR3 region has 12 residues. Germline assignment: CDR1 SGHAT and CDR2 FQNNGV. CDR3 protein: CASSPVGAEAFF. CDR3 DNA sequence: TGTGCCAGCAGTCCGGTGGGAGCGGAAGCTTTCTTT. The whole variable domain, remainder taken from reference TRBV11-2 and TRBJ1-1, is EAGVAQSPRYKIIEKRQSVAFWCNPISGHATLYWYQQILGQGPKLLIQFQNNGVVDDSQLPKDRFSAERLKGVDSTLKIQPAKLEDSAVYLCASSPVGAEAFFGQGTRLTVV.

The chain joins TRBV7-9 to TRBJ1-1, with 10 bases lining up with TRBD1. CDR3 length: 14 residues. After removal of 4 bases from V and 4 bases from J, the junction contained 3 bases not matched to a gene. Germline lookup yields CDR1 SEHNR and CDR2 FQNEAQ (reference sequence). CDR3 sequence (DNA): TGTGCCAGCAGCTCCTGGACAGGGGGCACTGAAGCTTTCTTT. This sequence encodes CASSSWTGGTEAFF.

The chain links TRBV6-5 to TRBJ1-3; D remains ambiguous. Trimming removed 6 bases at V and 0 bases at J, with 6 bases between. This CDR3 comprises 13 residues. Germline lookup yields CDR1 MNHEY and CDR2 SVGAGI. The CDR3 coding sequence is TGTGCCAGCAGATCAAACTCTGGAAACACCATATATTTT. This gives the protein CASRSNSGNTIYF.

The rearrangement uses TRBV5-1 and TRBJ1-1, with 7 bases fitting TRBD1. CDR3 size: 16 residues. From germline, CDR1 is SGHRS and CDR2 YFSETQ. Trimming took 0 bases from V and 1 from J; bases not matched to a gene: 6. The CDR3 region is CASSLGGGTANTEAFF. The CDR3 DNA reads as TGCGCCAGCAGCTTGGGGGGTGGGACAGCGAACACTGAAGCTTTCTTT.

V is TRBV7-2 and J is TRBJ2-7; no clear D gene. This CDR3 is built from 15 residues. Germline V CDR1 and CDR2: SGHTA, FQGNSA. The V and J ends lost 2 bases and 2 bases respectively, with 13 bases between them. The CDR3 region is CASSLRARGPYEQYF. The CDR3 DNA is TGTGCCAGCAGCTTAAGAGCGAGAGGTCCCTACGAGCAGTACTTC.

This sequence joins TRBV7-3 and TRBJ1-4, with D uncertain. CDR1 SGHTA and CDR2 FQGTGA come from the germline V gene. The CDR3 totals 14 residues. Trimming removed 4 bases from V and 8 bases from J, with 14 bases in between. The CDR3 loop is CASSSGRTGEKLFF. The DNA for the CDR3 is TGTGCCAGCAGCTCAGGACGGACGGGAGAAAAACTGTTTTTT. Complete variable domain (other parts from reference TRBV7-3 and TRBJ1-4): GAGVSQTPSNKVTEKGKYVELRCDPISGHTALYWYRQSLGQGPEFLIYFQGTGAADDSGLPNDRFFAVRPEGSVSTLKIQRTERGDSAVYLCASSSGRTGEKLFFGSGTQLSVL.

This clone has only a few counts. The chain couples TRBV7-8 to TRBJ1-1; 9 nucleotides line up with TRBD1. J gave up 5 bases and V 6 bases, and 7 bases lay outside the gene matches. The CDR3 is 14 residues long. Germline V CDR1 and CDR2: SGHVS, FQNEAQ. DNA for the CDR3: TGTGCCAGCAGAACACAGGGGGCAGGTACTGAAGCTTTCTTT. It translates to CASRTQGAGTEAFF.

The chain recombines TRBV6-1 with TRBJ1-5; 11 bases align to TRBD1. CDR1 is MNHNS, CDR2 SASEGT, per germline. This CDR3 is 14 amino acids long. The V segment lost 5 bases and the J segment 11 bases; nucleotides outside the gene matches: 8. The CDR3 loop reads CASSPAGTGGSQHF. CDR3 coding DNA: TGTGCCAGCAGTCCAGCAGGGACAGGGGGATCCCAGCATTTT.

This clone has a single count. The V and J genes are TRBV19 and TRBJ1-2; TRBD1 might be the D (5 bases). This CDR3 spans 13 amino acids. Germline loops: CDR1 LNHDA, CDR2 SQIVND (reference sequence). V lost 10 bases to trimming and J lost 4 bases, with 16 bases between them. The CDR3 reads CATRQGMTYGYTF. The CDR3 region has the DNA TGTGCCACCAGGCAGGGTATGACCTATGGCTACACCTTC.

The CDR3 sequence: CASSSKAGGIYNEQFF. CDR3 coding DNA: TGTGCCAGCAGTTCGAAGGCGGGGGGTATCTACAATGAGCAGTTCTTC. The rearrangement links TRBV6-5 to TRBJ2-1; 8 bases line up with TRBD2. Unmatched junction bases numbered 8, after V lost 4 bases and J lost 3 bases. In germline, CDR1 is MNHEY, CDR2 SVGAGI. This CDR3 has 16 residues.

The sample holds a few counts of this clone. The V gene is TRBV5-1, the J gene TRBJ2-5, with 13 bases that match TRBD2. In germline, CDR1 is SGHRS, CDR2 YFSETQ. The junction had 5 bases not matched to a gene; V was cut back by 4 bases and J by 5 bases. The CDR3 runs to 15 residues. The CDR3 DNA follows: TGCGCCAGCAGCCTGGGACTAGCGGGGAGGGAGACCCAGTACTTC. Its protein product is CASSLGLAGRETQYF.

The chain uses TRBV7-8 and TRBJ2-5; 8 positions agree with TRBD1. V dropped 5 bases and J dropped 5; count of bases not matched to a gene: 13. The CDR3 extends over 16 amino acids. Per germline, CDR1 SGHVS and CDR2 FQNEAQ. The CDR3 protein is CASSLFRTGKGETQYF. As DNA, the CDR3 is TGTGCCAGCAGCCTTTTCCGGACAGGGAAGGGGGAGACCCAGTACTTC.

Only a few counts were recorded for this clone. The chain is built from TRBV2 and TRBJ1-2; no clear D gene. This CDR3 has 15 residues. Germline V gene data show CDR1 as SNHLY and CDR2 as FYNNEI. The germline V and J ends were trimmed by 7 bases and 0 bases, with 15 bases remaining between them. The CDR3: CASTSQVQANYGYTF. The CDR3 DNA reads TGTGCCAGCACCTCTCAGGTTCAAGCTAACTATGGCTACACCTTC.

This clone was detected only a few times. The chain is built from TRBV5-4 and TRBJ1-4, with TRBD1 identical over 7 bases. The V and J ends lost 4 bases and 7 bases, in that order; junction bases with no gene match: 7. The germline V gene encodes CDR1 SGHNT and CDR2 YYREEE (reference sequence). This CDR3 contains 14 residues. CDR3 nucleotide sequence: TGTGCCAGCAGCAGGGGAGGACAGGTTGAAAAACTGTTTTTT. Translated: CASSRGGQVEKLFF.

This clone was counted a few times. The V and J genes are TRBV30 and TRBJ2-2; 8 bases are shared with TRBD2. There are 14 residues in the CDR3. From germline, CDR1 is GTSNPN and CDR2 SVGIG (reference sequence). Trimming took 3 bases from V and 9 from J; bases not matched to a gene: 9. The CDR3 loop reads CAWSDQRGGRELFF. CDR3 bases: TGTGCCTGGAGCGATCAACGGGGGGGCCGGGAGCTGTTTTTT.

With regard to this clone: One junction end does not reproduce the germline sequence, and a read error may be involved. Other DNA sequences from this sample encode an identical CDR3 as well. The chain is built from TRBV9 and TRBJ1-1; 10 nucleotides align to TRBD1. Germline V gene lookup returns CDR1 SGDLS and CDR2 YYNGEE. The CDR3 contains 15 residues. DNA for the CDR3: TGTGCTAGCAGCGCTCTGACAGGGGGCGCATCTGAAGCTTTCTTT. Amino acid sequence: CASSALTGGASEAFF.